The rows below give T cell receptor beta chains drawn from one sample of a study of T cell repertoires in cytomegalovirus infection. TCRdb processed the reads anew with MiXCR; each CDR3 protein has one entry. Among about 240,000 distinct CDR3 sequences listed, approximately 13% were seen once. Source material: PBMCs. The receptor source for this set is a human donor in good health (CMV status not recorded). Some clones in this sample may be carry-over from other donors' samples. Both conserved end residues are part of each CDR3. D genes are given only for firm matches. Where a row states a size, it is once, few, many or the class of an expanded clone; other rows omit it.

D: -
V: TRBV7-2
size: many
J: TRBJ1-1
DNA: TGTGCCAGCAGCTTGTTCATGAACACTGAAGCTTTCTTT
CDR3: CASSLFMNTEAFF

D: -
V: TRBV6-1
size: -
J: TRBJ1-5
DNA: TGTGCCAGCAGTCCCATGAGCAATCAGCCCCAGCATTTT
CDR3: CASSPMSNQPQHF

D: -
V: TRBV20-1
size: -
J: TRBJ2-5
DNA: TGCAGTGCTAGAGATCCGGGGCCGAGGCGGCAAGAGACCCAGTACTTC
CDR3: CSARDPGPRRQETQYF

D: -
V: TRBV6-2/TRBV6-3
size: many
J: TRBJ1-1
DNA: TGTGCCAGCAGGTTAATTGGTAACACTGAAGCTTTCTTT
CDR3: CASRLIGNTEAFF

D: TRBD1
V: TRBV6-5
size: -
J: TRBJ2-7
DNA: TGTGCCAGCAGTTACTCGAGTAGGGACAGGGTTCTTGACGAGCAGTACTTC
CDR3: CASSYSSRDRVLDEQYF

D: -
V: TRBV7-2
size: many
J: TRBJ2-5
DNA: TGTGCCAGCAGACCACCCGGGGTGGGGCGAGAGACCCAGTACTTC
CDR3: CASRPPGVGRETQYF

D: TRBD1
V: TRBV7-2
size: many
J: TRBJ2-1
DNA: TGTGCCAGCAGCTTAAACCCCGCGGGGGACAGGGCCTACAATGAGCAGTTCTTC
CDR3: CASSLNPAGDRAYNEQFF

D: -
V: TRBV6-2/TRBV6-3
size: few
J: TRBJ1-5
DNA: TGTGCCAGCAGTTACGAGGATACTCAGCCCCAGCATTTT
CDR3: CASSYEDTQPQHF

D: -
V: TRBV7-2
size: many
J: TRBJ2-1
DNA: TGTGCCAGCAGCCGACCAGGGACCGGACCCAATGAGCAGTTCTTC
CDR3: CASSRPGTGPNEQFF

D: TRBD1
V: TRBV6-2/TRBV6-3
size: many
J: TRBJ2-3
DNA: TGTGCCAGCAGTTATCAGGGGGCGCTCACAGATACGCAGTATTTT
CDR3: CASSYQGALTDTQYF

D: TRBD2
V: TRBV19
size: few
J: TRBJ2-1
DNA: TGTGCCAGTAGTATAACGGGAGGGCCGGGCGAGCAGTTCTTC
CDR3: CASSITGGPGEQFF

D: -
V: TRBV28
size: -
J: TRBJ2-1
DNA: TGTGCCAGCAGTACCCTCTTCAGCGAAAGCTCCTACAATGAGCAGTTCTTC
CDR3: CASSTLFSESSYNEQFF

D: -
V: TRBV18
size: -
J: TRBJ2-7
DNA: TGTGCCAGCTCACCAGGAACAGGCGAGCAGTACTTC
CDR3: CASSPGTGEQYF

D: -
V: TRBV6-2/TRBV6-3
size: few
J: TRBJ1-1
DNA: TGTGCCAGCAGTTACTTGCCAATGGCTGAAGCTTTCTTT
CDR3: CASSYLPMAEAFF

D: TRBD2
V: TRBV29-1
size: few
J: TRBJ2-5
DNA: TGCAGCGCGGATCGGGAGGGTCAAGAGACCCAGTACTTC
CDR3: CSADREGQETQYF

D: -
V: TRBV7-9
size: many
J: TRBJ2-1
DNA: TGTGCCAGCAGCCCACCCGGAAATGAGCAGTTCTTC
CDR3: CASSPPGNEQFF

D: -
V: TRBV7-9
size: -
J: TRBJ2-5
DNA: TGTGCCAGCAGCTCATATCCGGAGACCCAGTACTTC
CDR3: CASSSYPETQYF

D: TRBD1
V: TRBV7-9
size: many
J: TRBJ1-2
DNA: TGTGCCAGCAGCCAGGACAGGGGCTATGGCTACACCTTC
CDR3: CASSQDRGYGYTF

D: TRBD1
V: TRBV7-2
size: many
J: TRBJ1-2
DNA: TGTGCCAGCAGCGGGGAGGGACAGGGGGACGGCTACACCTTC
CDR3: CASSGEGQGDGYTF

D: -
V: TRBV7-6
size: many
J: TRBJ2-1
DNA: TGTGCCAGCAGCTCCGGCGAGCGGGTAGTAAACAATGAGCAGTTCTTC
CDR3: CASSSGERVVNNEQFF

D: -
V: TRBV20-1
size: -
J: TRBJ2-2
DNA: TGCAGTGCCCTACTACGGAGCACCGGGGAGCTGTTTTTT
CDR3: CSALLRSTGELFF

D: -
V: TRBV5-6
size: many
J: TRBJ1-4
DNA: TGTGCCAGCAGCCCGAGGGCCTGGGCAACTAATGAAAAACTGTTTTTT
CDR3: CASSPRAWATNEKLFF

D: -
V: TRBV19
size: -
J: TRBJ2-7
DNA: TGTGCCAGTAGTCACCGGGACGGAGCCTACGAGCAGTACTTC
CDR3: CASSHRDGAYEQYF

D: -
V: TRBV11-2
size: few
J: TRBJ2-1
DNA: TGTGCCAGCAGCTTAGAAGGTAACTCCTACAATGAGCAGTTCTTC
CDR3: CASSLEGNSYNEQFF

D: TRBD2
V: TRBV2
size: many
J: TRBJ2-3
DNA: TGTGCCGGCGCGGGACTACGGTCTACAGATACGCAGTATTTT
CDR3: CAGAGLRSTDTQYF

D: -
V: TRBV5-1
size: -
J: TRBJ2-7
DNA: TGCGCCAGCAGCTTGGCTCGGGGGTCCTACGAGCAGTACTTC
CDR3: CASSLARGSYEQYF

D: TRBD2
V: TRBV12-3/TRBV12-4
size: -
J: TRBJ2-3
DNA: TGTGCCAGCAGTTCCCCCGGACTAGCGGGACGCACAGATACGCAGTATTTT
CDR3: CASSSPGLAGRTDTQYF

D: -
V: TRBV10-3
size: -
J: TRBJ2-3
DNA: TGTGCCACGTCGGGTTTGGGGAGCACAGATACGCAGTATTTT
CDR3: CATSGLGSTDTQYF

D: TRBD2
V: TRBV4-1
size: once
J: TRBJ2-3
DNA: TGCGCCAGCAGCCAGTCACTAGCGGGACTCACAGATACGCAGTATTTT
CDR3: CASSQSLAGLTDTQYF

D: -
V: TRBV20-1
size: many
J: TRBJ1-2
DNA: TGCAGTGCTAGTCTTACAGGAGGTGGCTACACCTTC
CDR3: CSASLTGGGYTF

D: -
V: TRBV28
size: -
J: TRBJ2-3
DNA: TGTGCCAGCCACGGGGGGCGCTCAGATACGCAGTATTTT
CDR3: CASHGGRSDTQYF

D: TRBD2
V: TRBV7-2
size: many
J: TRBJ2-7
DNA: TGTGCCAGCAGCTTAGTAGCTCTAGCGGGGTCCTCCTACGAGCAGTACTTC
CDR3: CASSLVALAGSSYEQYF

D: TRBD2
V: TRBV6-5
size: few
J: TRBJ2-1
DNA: TGTGCCACTTCTTCAAGGGGGTCGCGGGGGGGCTACAATGAGCAGTTCTTC
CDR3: CATSSRGSRGGYNEQFF

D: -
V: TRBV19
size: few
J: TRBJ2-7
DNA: TGTGCCAGTAGTCTGGGCCGGGACGACGCCTACGAGCAGTACTTC
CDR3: CASSLGRDDAYEQYF

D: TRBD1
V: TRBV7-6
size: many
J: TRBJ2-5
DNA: TGTGCCAGCAGCACCTCGGGACAGGGGAGGGAGACCCAGTACTTC
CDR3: CASSTSGQGRETQYF

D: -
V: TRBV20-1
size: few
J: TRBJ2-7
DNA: TGCAGTGCTAGCCGGATTGGGGATCCCTACTACGAGCAGTACTTC
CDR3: CSASRIGDPYYEQYF

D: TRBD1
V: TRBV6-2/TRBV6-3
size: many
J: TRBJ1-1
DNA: TGTGCCAGCACCTGGACAGGGGCCCAGGAGCCTTTCTTT
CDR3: CASTWTGAQEPFF

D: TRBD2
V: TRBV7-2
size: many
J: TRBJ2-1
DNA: TGTGCCAGCAGCGTTGGACTAGCGGGAGGGGTAGGTGAGCAGTTCTTC
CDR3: CASSVGLAGGVGEQFF

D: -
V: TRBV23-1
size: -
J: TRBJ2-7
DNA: TGCGCCAGCAGTCAAAGGAGGGCCGGCACAGAGCCGCCCTACGAGCAGTACTTC
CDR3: CASSQRRAGTEPPYEQYF

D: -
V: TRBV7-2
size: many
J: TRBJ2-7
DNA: TGTGCCAGCAGTCTAACCGGCGGGGCCACCTCCTACGAGCAGTACTTC
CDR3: CASSLTGGATSYEQYF

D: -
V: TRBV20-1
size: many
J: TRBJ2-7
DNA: TGCAGTGCTAGAGGAGCAGGGCACGAGCAGTACTTC
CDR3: CSARGAGHEQYF

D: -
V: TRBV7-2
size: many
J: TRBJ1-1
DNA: TGTGCCAGCAGCCCCGGGGGGAGGTACACTGAAGCTTTCTTT
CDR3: CASSPGGRYTEAFF

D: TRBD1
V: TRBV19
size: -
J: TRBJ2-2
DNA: TGTGCCAGTAGTCCGTCCGGGACAGCAACCGGGGAGCTGTTTTTT
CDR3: CASSPSGTATGELFF

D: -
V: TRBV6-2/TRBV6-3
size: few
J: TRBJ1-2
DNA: TGTGCCAGCAGCTCCGGGGCGGGCGGCGGCTACACCTTC
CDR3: CASSSGAGGGYTF

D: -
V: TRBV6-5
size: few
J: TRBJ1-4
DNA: TGTGCCAGCAGACGAGGGGCAGGGGCCGGCGAAAAACTGTTTTTT
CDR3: CASRRGAGAGEKLFF

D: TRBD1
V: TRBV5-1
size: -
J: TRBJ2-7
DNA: TGCGCCAGCAGCCTCGACCTCGGGACAGGCGGCGGGTACGAGCAGTACTTC
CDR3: CASSLDLGTGGGYEQYF

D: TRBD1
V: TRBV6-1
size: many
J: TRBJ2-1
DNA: TGTGCCAGCAGTGGAACAGGGGGCGCGAATGAGCAGTTCTTC
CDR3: CASSGTGGANEQFF

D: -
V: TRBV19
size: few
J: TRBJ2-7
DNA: TGTGCCAGTAGTACCGGACCAGGACGGGCCTACGAGCAGTACTTC
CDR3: CASSTGPGRAYEQYF

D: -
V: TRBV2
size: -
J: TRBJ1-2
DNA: TGTGCCAGCAGTGAAATCCTTTCCTATGGCTACACCTTC
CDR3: CASSEILSYGYTF

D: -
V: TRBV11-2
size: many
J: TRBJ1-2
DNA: TGTGCCAGCAGCTCCGAGGGATCTGGCTACACCTTC
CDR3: CASSSEGSGYTF

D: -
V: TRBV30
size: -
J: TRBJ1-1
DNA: TGTGCCTGGAGTGCTCAGGCGAACACTGAAGCTTTCTTT
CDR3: CAWSAQANTEAFF

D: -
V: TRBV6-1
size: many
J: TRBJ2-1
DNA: TGTGCCCGCTTCGCAGCAATCGAGGGAGTCGATGAGCAGTTCTTC
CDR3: CARFAAIEGVDEQFF

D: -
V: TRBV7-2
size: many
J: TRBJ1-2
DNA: TGTGCCAGCAGCTCCCCAAGGAAATCTAACTATGGCTACACCTTC
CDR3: CASSSPRKSNYGYTF

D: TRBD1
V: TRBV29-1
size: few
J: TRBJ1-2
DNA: TGCAGCGCCGCCCGGACAGGGGGCGATTATGGCTACACCTTC
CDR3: CSAARTGGDYGYTF